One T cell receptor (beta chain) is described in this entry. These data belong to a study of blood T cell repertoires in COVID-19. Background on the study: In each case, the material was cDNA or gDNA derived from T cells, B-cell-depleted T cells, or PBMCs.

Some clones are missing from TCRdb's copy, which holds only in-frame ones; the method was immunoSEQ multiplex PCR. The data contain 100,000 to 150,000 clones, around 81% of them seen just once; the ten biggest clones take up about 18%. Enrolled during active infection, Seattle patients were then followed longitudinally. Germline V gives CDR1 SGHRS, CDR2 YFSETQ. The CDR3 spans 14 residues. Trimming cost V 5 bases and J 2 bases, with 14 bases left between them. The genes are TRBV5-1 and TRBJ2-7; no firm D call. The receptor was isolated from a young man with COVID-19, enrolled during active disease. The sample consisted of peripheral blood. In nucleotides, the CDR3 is TGCGCCAGCAGGGATCTAGTATTTCCCTACGAGCAGTACTTC. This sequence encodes CASRDLVFPYEQYF.